The rows below give T cell receptor beta chains drawn from one sample of a study of tumor and adjacent non-tumor tissue in lung cancer. TCRdb reanalysed the multiplex PCR reads using MiXCR and keeps one entry per CDR3 protein. Among around 99,000 distinct CDR3 sequences, 75% were seen once, and the ten largest hold 37%. The specimen was lung tumor tissue. The source is a woman aged 55-69 years with non-small cell lung cancer. Both conserved end residues are part of each CDR3. Each record gives: clone size, V gene, J gene, D gene, CDR3 DNA, CDR3 protein. D genes are given only for firm matches. Clone size is not always given. Where it is, it says once, few, many or a class for expanded clones.

-	TRBV6-6	TRBJ2-5	-	TGTGCCAGCAGCCGACAGACCCAAGAGGCCCAGTACTTC	CASSRQTQEAQYF
-	TRBV4-3	TRBJ2-1	TRBD2	TGCGCCAGCAGCCAAGGCGGACGAGCGGGAGGGAACAATGACCATTTCTTC	CASSQGGRAGGNNDHFF
-	TRBV7-8	TRBJ2-7	TRBD1	TGTGCCAGCAGCTTCGGGACAGGGGCCGAGCAGTACTTC	CASSFGTGAEQYF
once	TRBV6-2/TRBV6-3	TRBJ2-2	TRBD2	TGTGCCAGAAGACACGGACTAGTAGTAAACACCGGGGAGCTGTTTTTT	CARRHGLVVNTGELFF
-	TRBV20-1	TRBJ2-7	-	TGCAGTGCTAGAGTTCCAGCGAGCTCCTACGAGCAGTACTTT	CSARVPASSYEQYF
many	TRBV14	TRBJ2-1	TRBD1	TGTGCCAGCAGCCGCACAGGGGGCGGCCACAATGAGCAGTTCTTC	CASSRTGGGHNEQFF
-	TRBV20-1	TRBJ1-2	TRBD1	TGTAGTGTTAGAAGACAGGGAGGTGGCTACACCTTT	CSVRRQGGGYTF
few	TRBV6-5	TRBJ2-3	-	TGTGCCAGCAGTTACTCCCCGTCGGCCGATCAGCCCCAGTATTTT	CASSYSPSADQPQYF
-	TRBV11-2	TRBJ2-7	TRBD1	TGTGCCAGTAGCTTATCCACCGGGACAGTCGAGCAGAACTTC	CASSLSTGTVEQNF
-	TRBV11-2	TRBJ2-4	-	TGTGCCAGCAGTCCCGTCAGAGGGGGGATCGGGAACATTGAGTACTTC	CASSPVRGGIGNIEYF
many	TRBV20-1	TRBJ1-5	-	TGCAGTGCTAGCGGGTTGGGGGTTGGTAATCAGCCCCAGCATTTT	CSASGLGVGNQPQHF
-	TRBV29-1	TRBJ2-7	-	TGCAACGTTGCTGGTTCAATTACGGGCTCCTACGAGCAATACTTC	CNVAGSITGSYEQYF
-	TRBV10-3	TRBJ2-1	TRBD2	TGTGCCATCAGTTTCAGGACTAGCGGGCTATACAATGAGCAGTTCTTC	CAISFRTSGLYNEQFF
many	TRBV5-5	TRBJ1-1	-	TGTGCCAGCAGCTCCTCTCCTATTAACACTGAAGCTTTCTTT	CASSSSPINTEAFF
once	TRBV11-3	TRBJ2-1	TRBD2	TGTACCGGCAGCTTAGAGTTGACTAGCGGGAACCACATTGAGCAGTTCTTC	CTGSLELTSGNHIEQFF
-	TRBV28	TRBJ1-5	-	TGTGCCAGCAGCCCGGGGGTAGGGAAATATAGCAATCAGCCCCAGCATTTT	CASSPGVGKYSNQPQHF
once	TRBV11-2	TRBJ2-2	-	TGTGTCAGCAGCTTAGTATTGGCGGCATACACCGGGGAGCTGTTTTTT	CVSSLVLAAYTGELFF
-	TRBV4-3	TRBJ1-4	-	TGTGCCAGCAGCCAACCCGGACGGGGCAGAGGCAATGGAAAACTGTTTTTT	CASSQPGRGRGNGKLFF
many	TRBV4-3	TRBJ2-1	TRBD2	TGCGCCAGCAGCCAAGCCTTGGGACTAGTCATCAATGAGCAGTTCTTC	CASSQALGLVINEQFF
-	TRBV11-1	TRBJ1-2	TRBD1	TGTGCGAGCATCACCGGACAGGAGGTAGGGTATGGCTACACCTTC	CASITGQEVGYGYTF
few	TRBV28	TRBJ1-2	-	TGTGCCAGCAGTATCAGACCTTATGGCTACACCTTC	CASSIRPYGYTF
once	TRBV7-3	TRBJ2-4	-	TGTGCCAGCAGCACCCCGGGGGAGAACATTCAGTACTTC	CASSTPGENIQYF
-	TRBV7-2	TRBJ1-1	TRBD1	TGTGCCAGCAGCTACCGGACAGGGGGCGGGAACACAGAAGCTTTCTTT	CASSYRTGGGNTEAFF
-	TRBV6-2/TRBV6-3	TRBJ2-6	-	TGTGCCAGCAGTCCTAGATCAAGGGATAGGGCGTCTGGGGCCAACGTCCTGACTTTC	CASSPRSRDRASGANVLTF
medium-sized	TRBV20-1	TRBJ2-5	-	TGCAGTGTAGGGGACACCAACCAAGAGACCCAGTACTTC	CSVGDTNQETQYF
-	TRBV6-1	TRBJ2-2	TRBD1	TGTGCTAGCTCTAAGGACAGGCCGAACCCCGGGGAGCTGTTTTTT	CASSKDRPNPGELFF
once	TRBV19	TRBJ1-4	-	TGTGCCAGTATATCATCGGTCGGGATTGTTGGCGAAGAACTGTGTTTT	CASISSVGIVGEELCF
-	TRBV6-6	TRBJ1-1	-	TGTGCCAGAGGTCTTCCCTCCAGGGCAGGGGCTTTCTTT	CARGLPSRAGAFF
-	TRBV11-3	TRBJ2-7	-	TGTGCCAGCAGCTACCTAGGGGGGTCCTACGAGCAGTACTTC	CASSYLGGSYEQYF
-	TRBV6-6	TRBJ2-3	-	TGTGCCAGCAGTTACTCGCGGTTATGTGGTTTAGATACGCAGTATTTT	CASSYSRLCGLDTQYF
-	TRBV6-6	TRBJ2-7	-	TGTGCCAGGATTCGCCAGACAGGTGGAGACTACGAGCAGTACTTC	CARIRQTGGDYEQYF
many	TRBV6-6	TRBJ1-5	-	TGTGCCAGCACCCCGGACAGCAATCAGCCCCAGCATTTT	CASTPDSNQPQHF
once	TRBV28	TRBJ2-1	TRBD1	TGTGCCAGCAAGGAGGTCGGGACAGGGGGACACAATGAGCAGTTCTTC	CASKEVGTGGHNEQFF
once	TRBV11-2	TRBJ2-3	-	TGTGCCAGAAGCGCCACCGGGACGGCCATAGATACGCACTATTTT	CARSATGTAIDTHYF
-	TRBV11-1	TRBJ2-1	-	TGTGACAGCAGCTCTCCTGCCGGGAACTTAGACAATGATCAGTTCTTC	CDSSSPAGNLDNDQFF
-	TRBV6-1	TRBJ2-5	-	TGTGCCTGCAGTAACCGACAGGCTGTTCAAGATACCCAGTACTTC	CACSNRQAVQDTQYF
many	TRBV20-1	TRBJ2-3	TRBD2	TGCAGTGCTCGTCCGACTAGCGGGGGGTTCACAGATACGCAGTATTTT	CSARPTSGGFTDTQYF
-	TRBV11-2	TRBJ2-5	TRBD1	TGTGCCAACAGCCTGGGGACAGTCCAAGAGACCCAGTACTTC	CANSLGTVQETQYF
-	TRBV5-6	TRBJ2-3	-	TGTGCCAACAGATTGGGTCATTCCACAGATACACAGTATTTT	CANRLGHSTDTQYF
-	TRBV11-2	TRBJ2-1	-	TGTGCCAGCAGCTTAAATCCACAGTGTATGCAGTTCTTC	CASSLNPQCMQFF
-	TRBV6-2/TRBV6-3	TRBJ2-7	-	TGTGCCAGCAGTTCGATGAAGGGTTATGGGGACGAGCAGTACTTC	CASSSMKGYGDEQYF
once	TRBV6-2/TRBV6-3	TRBJ1-1	-	TGTGCCAGCAGTTACCTTACAGGGAACACTGTAGCTTTCTTT	CASSYLTGNTVAFF
-	TRBV6-6	TRBJ2-7	TRBD1	TGTCCCAGCAGTCGCCAGACAGGGGGAGGCTACGAGCACTACTTC	CPSSRQTGGGYEHYF
once	TRBV7-8	TRBJ2-5	-	TGTACCAGCAGCTTATATGGGGAAGAGACCCAGTACTTC	CTSSLYGEETQYF
-	TRBV19	TRBJ1-2	-	TGTGCCAGTAGTACCTCCGGGACCGCATATGGCTACACCTTC	CASSTSGTAYGYTF
-	TRBV6-5	TRBJ2-6	-	TGTACCAGCAGTTACAGGAGCATGTTGGCTAGCTCTGGGGCCAACGTCCTGACTTTC	CTSSYRSMLASSGANVLTF
few	TRBV6-5	TRBJ2-7	-	TGTGCCAACAGTTACGGCCAGGCTACCTACGAGCAGTACTTC	CANSYGQATYEQYF
-	TRBV6-6	TRBJ1-2	-	TGTGTCAGCAGTCTGGACCCTAACTATGGTTACACCTTC	CVSSLDPNYGYTF
-	TRBV29-1	TRBJ2-1	TRBD1	TGCAGCGTTGTTAGGCTGGGACAGGGACGACCGGGGTGCAATGATCATTTCTTC	CSVVRLGQGRPGCNDHFF
-	TRBV6-6	TRBJ2-7	-	TGTGCCATCGGGGTCCCCAGCTCCTACAAGCAGTACTTC	CAIGVPSSYKQYF
-	TRBV4-2	TRBJ2-5	-	TGTGCCAGCAGCCAAGACTGGGGGCAAGAGACCCAGTACTTC	CASSQDWGQETQYF
-	TRBV29-1	TRBJ2-2	-	TGCAGCGTTAGGGGAGACACGAACACCGGGGAGCCGTTTTTT	CSVRGDTNTGEPFF
many	TRBV28	TRBJ1-1	TRBD1	TGTGCCAGCAGTTCCCGGGACAGGGGTGGAGCTTTCTTT	CASSSRDRGGAFF
-	TRBV5-6	TRBJ1-5	-	TGTGCCAGCAGCTTGGTGGGGCCCAATCAGCCCCATCATTTT	CASSLVGPNQPHHF
many	TRBV20-1	TRBJ1-5	TRBD1	TGCAGCGGACAGGAGGGAAATCAGCCCCAGCATTTT	CSGQEGNQPQHF
-	TRBV6-2/TRBV6-3	TRBJ2-7	-	TGTGCCAGCAGTAGGATAGAGGCTTTCAGTTCCTACGAGCAGCACTTC	CASSRIEAFSSYEQHF
-	TRBV5-1	TRBJ2-2	-	TGCGCCAGCAGCTTCCCTGGGGCCGAGAACACCGGGGAGCTGTTTTTT	CASSFPGAENTGELFF
-	TRBV6-6	TRBJ1-1	-	TGTGCCAGCAGCCCCTCCGCTGGGGTCTTGAACAGTGAAGCTTTCTTT	CASSPSAGVLNSEAFF
once	TRBV24-1	TRBJ1-2	TRBD1	TGTGCCACCAGTGACTCGGGACAGGGGTATGACTACACCTTC	CATSDSGQGYDYTF